The T cell receptor beta chain under discussion was sequenced for a study of Ad26.COV2.S vaccination and SARS-CoV-2 variants. As for the study in general: Intramuscular Ad26.COV2.S doses were given once or twice, 56 days apart.

Treatment here: around 19 received Ad26.COV2.S at low or high dose, single or two shots; roughly five received placebo; per-sample allocation not given. Sample collection was performed on day 63 after the first vaccine or placebo injection. TCRdb's copy holds only in-frame clones and misses some; the assay was immunoSEQ multiplex PCR. In the table there are more than 400,000 clones, about 90% of which are singletons. The clonotype originates from a person aged 18 to 65 who received the Ad26.COV2.S COVID-19 vaccine or a placebo. The specimen was peripheral blood, collected in a trial of Ad26.COV2.S vaccine versus placebo.

The CDR3 is CASSDRIWAQYF. CDR3 nucleotides: TGTGCCAGCAGTGACCGCATCTGGGCGCAGTATTTT. The chain combines TRBV25-1 with TRBJ2-3; no firm D call. V gave up 3 bases and J gave up 10 bases, with 11 bases separating them. Per germline, CDR1 MGHDK and CDR2 SYGVNS. The CDR3 sequence is 12 residues long.